In its sample, the clone carrying this T cell receptor beta chain was seen a few times. The record originates from a study of CD8+ T cells in alopecia areata. Once RNA had been extracted, it was reverse transcribed into cDNA to act as the sequencing template. Here immunoSEQ multiplex PCR was the method, and the copy in TCRdb shows in-frame clones only, minus some. The table includes about 200,000 clones, around two fifths detected once. The CDR3 is 18 amino acids. The V end was cut by 0 bases, the J end by 5 bases, with 21 bases between. CDR1 and CDR2 from the germline V gene are SGHNT and YYREEE (reference sequence). As for treatment: oral pan-JAK inhibitor, 5-10 mg twice daily.

Sequenced here: CD4+ T cells sorted from blood, sampled between weeks 30 and 35, from a patient treated with tofacitinib. This receptor was obtained from a human donor with alopecia areata. V gene TRBV5-4 combines with J gene TRBJ2-1; D tentatively reads TRBD1 or TRBD2 (5 bases each). The DNA of the CDR3 is TGTGCCAGCAGCTTGGCCTTAGCGACTTATTTGGGGCACAATGAGCAGTTCTTC. Protein sequence: CASSLALATYLGHNEQFF.